The present entry profiles one T cell receptor beta chain with its context. Antigen specificity is unknown. The CDR3 covers 14 residues. The V gene's germline CDR1 is SGHRS and CDR2 YFSETQ. Trimming took 0 bases from V and 4 from J, leaving 10 bases between them. This specimen comes from a study of immune evolution from preneoplasia to lung adenocarcinoma. Measured with immunoSEQ multiplex PCR; TCRdb has only the in-frame clones, and not every one. The sample carries 6,000 to 6,500 clones, about four fifths recorded once. Study-level results: Top clone share appeared to fall from AAH through AIS, MIA, adenocarcinoma. Clonality was highest in normal lung, lower in later-stage lesions apparently.

Two lung cancer pathologists independently confirmed each histologic diagnosis. Sequenced input: FFPE adjacent normal lung tissue. The rearrangement uses TRBV5-1 and TRBJ2-5, with D perhaps TRBD2 (5 bases). The source of this sequence is a donor older than 65 with lung adenocarcinoma. CDR3: CASSLDRDRETQYF. CDR3 nucleotide sequence: TGCGCCAGCAGCTTGGATCGGGATCGAGAGACCCAGTACTTC.